These 21 T cell receptor beta chains were all obtained from the same sample, sequenced in a study of a mutant IDH1 vaccine in newly diagnosed glioma (dated by TCRdb to about 2021). No cognate antigen is known for these TCRs. Explained via the paper, the time point label denotes: week 5, during vaccination. Each vaccine dose, consisting of 300 ug of a 20-mer mutant IDH1 peptide in Montanide, was administered subcutaneously with topical imiquimod. Receptor libraries were prepared by the immunoSEQ multiplex PCR assay. Sourced from immuneACCESS, this table was stored by TCRdb with only in-frame sequences that have V and J called. A share of the clones is absent; for the studies checked, an unresolved V gene accounts for under half, and the remainder has no known explanation. In all, the sample holds 40,000 to 50,000 clones, and 80% to 90% of those were seen once. In total, the top ten clones hold around 1.8% of the sample.

This specimen was PBMCs, taken from a glioma patient whose treatment included an IDH1 peptide vaccine. Receptor source: a man in his forties or fifties with glioma.

CDR3 sequence: CASSPTEGGNYGYTF. CDR3 coding DNA: TGTGCCAGCAGCCCGACGGAGGGGGGTAACTATGGCTACACCTTC. The gene calls are TRBV2 and TRBJ1-2, with D perhaps matching TRBD1 (6 bases). With 6 bases removed from V and 1 base from J, the gap between germline ends came to 15 bases. Germline V CDR1 and CDR2: SNHLY, FYNNEI. The CDR3 has 15 residues.

This clone was seen a single time. The gene calls are TRBV5-4 and TRBJ2-1, with a possible D match to TRBD2 (6 bases). The germline CDR1 and CDR2 sequences are SGHNT and YYREEE (reference sequence). Trimming shortened V by 6 bases and J by 7 bases, and 17 bases separated the two germline ends. This CDR3 region has 14 residues. The CDR3 sequence: CASTTGGIVNEQFF. As DNA, the CDR3 is TGTGCCAGCACCACTGGAGGGATTGTAAATGAGCAGTTCTTC. The full variable domain, completed using reference TRBV5-4 and TRBJ2-1, is ETGVTQSPTHLIKTRGQQVTLRCSSQSGHNTVSWYQQALGQGPQFIFQYYREEENGRGNFPPRFSGLQFPNYSSELNVNALELDDSALYLCASTTGGIVNEQFFGPGTRLTVL.

The chain recombines TRBV29-1 with TRBJ1-2, with D perhaps matching TRBD1 (6 bases). Germline values: CDR1 SQVTM, CDR2 ANQGSEA. The CDR3 contains 17 residues. V was pared by 0 bases and J by 3 bases, with 20 bases between. The CDR3 DNA is TGCAGCGTTGAAGATTGGGGTATGATAGGGGGTGACTATGGCTACACCTTC. It specifies CSVEDWGMIGGDYGYTF.

The V call is TRBV6-5, the J call TRBJ2-2; D is ambiguous. Germline CDR1 is MNHEY and CDR2 is SVGAGI. Trimming took off 9 bases at V and 3 bases at J, with 11 bases between the two ends. CDR3 length: 13 amino acids. The CDR3 DNA sequence: TGTGCCAGTAAAACAGAGTACACCGGGGAGCTGTTTTTT. It codes for CASKTEYTGELFF.

This clone showed up just once. V and J are TRBV28 and TRBJ2-7; D not resolved. The CDR3 runs 12 residues. V was cut by 2 bases and J by 2 bases, with 4 bases left in between. Germline CDR1 reads MDHEN; CDR2 reads SYDVKM. The CDR3 loop reads CASSLRAYEQYF. Written as DNA, the CDR3 is TGTGCCAGCAGTTTACGGGCCTACGAGCAGTACTTC.

The chain links TRBV28 to TRBJ2-6, with TRBD1 matching over 7 bases. CDR3 size: 15 residues. Per the germline V gene, CDR1 is MDHEN and CDR2 is SYDVKM. V shed 4 bases and J 2 bases; nucleotides not matched to a gene: 2. The CDR3, as DNA: TGTGCCAGCAGTTCCCAGGGGGCTGGGGCCAACGTCCTGACTTTC. Amino acid sequence: CASSSQGAGANVLTF. Variable domain in full (rest from reference TRBV28 and TRBJ2-6): DVKVTQSSRYLVKRTGEKVFLECVQDMDHENMFWYRQDPGLGLRLIYFSYDVKMKEKGDIPEGYSVSREKKERFSLILESASTNQTSMYLCASSSQGAGANVLTFGAGSRLTVL.

This clone was picked up a small number of times. In DNA form, the CDR3 reads TGTGCCAGCAGCAGCCGGGGCCTGTCAGGCAATCAGCCCCAGCATTTT. Translation: CASSSRGLSGNQPQHF. This sequence joins TRBV7-9 and TRBJ1-5, with D possibly matching TRBD1 (5 bases). This CDR3 is built from 16 residues. V was trimmed by 5 bases and J by 2 bases, leaving 16 bases between them. Germline lookup yields CDR1 SEHNR and CDR2 FQNEAQ (reference sequence). The variable domain in full, completed from reference TRBV7-9 and TRBJ1-5, reads DTGVSQNPRHKITKRGQNVTFRCDPISEHNRLYWYRQTLGQGPEFLTYFQNEAQLEKSRLLSDRFSAERPKGSFSTLEIQRTEQGDSAMYLCASSSRGLSGNQPQHFGDGTRLSIL.

V usage is TRBV5-8 and J usage is TRBJ2-6; D ambiguous. There are 15 residues in the CDR3. The V gene's germline CDR1 is SGHTS and CDR2 YDEGEE. Trimming pared 4 bases from V and 0 bases from J, leaving 8 bases between. CDR3 sequence reads: CASSLGNSGANVLTF. The CDR3 DNA is TGTGCCAGCAGCCTGGGGAACTCTGGGGCCAACGTCCTGACTTTC. The variable domain in full, completed from reference TRBV5-8 and TRBJ2-6, reads EAGVTQSPTHLIKTRGQQATLRCSPISGHTSVYWYQQALGLGLQFLLWYDEGEERNRGNFPPRFSGRQFPNYSSELNVNALELEDSALYLCASSLGNSGANVLTFGAGSRLTVL.

This chain joins TRBV5-1 and TRBJ2-7; D perhaps matches TRBD2 (6 bases). The CDR3 runs 17 residues. The germline CDR1 and CDR2 sequences are SGHRS and YFSETQ. With 3 bases removed from V and 3 bases from J, the gap between germline ends came to 22 bases. The CDR3, as DNA: TGCGCCAGCAGCTCTAACCTAGCAGGATGGGGGGACTACGAGCAGTACTTC. It codes for CASSSNLAGWGDYEQYF.

The chain employs TRBV28 and TRBJ1-1; 10 positions match TRBD1. CDR1 and CDR2 from the germline V gene are MDHEN and SYDVKM. The V segment lost 6 bases and the J segment 8 bases; nucleotides outside the gene matches: 9. The CDR3 totals 14 residues. CDR3 bases: TGTGCCAGCAGACCTAGACAGGGGGCCGTCGAAGCTTTCTTT. Encoded protein: CASRPRQGAVEAFF.

This clone was counted between two and nine times. The chain recombines TRBV27 with TRBJ1-2; 7 bases line up with TRBD1. Germline V gene lookup returns CDR1 MNHEY and CDR2 SMNVEV (reference sequence). This CDR3 is built from 16 residues. V lost 3 bases, J lost 7 bases, and 14 bases stayed unmatched. In nucleotides, the CDR3 is TGTGCCAGCAGTTTCAGGTCTCGGGACAGTCGGGGTGGCTACACCTTC. This gives the protein CASSFRSRDSRGGYTF.

This sequence joins TRBV7-9 and TRBJ2-5, with a possible D match to TRBD2 (7 bases). The length of the CDR3 is 15 residues. V was cut by 5 bases and J by 4 bases, with 17 bases left in between. Germline CDR1 is SEHNR and CDR2 is FQNEAQ (reference sequence). DNA for the CDR3: TGTGCCAGCAGCCAAAACGGGGGGCGCGGAGAGACCCAGTACTTC. As protein: CASSQNGGRGETQYF.

This clone was picked up a small number of times. The V and J genes are TRBV5-1 and TRBJ1-1; weak D call: TRBD1 (6 bases). CDR3 length equals 13 residues. Deletions cut 4 bases from V and 6 bases from J, with 13 bases between. From germline, CDR1 is SGHRS and CDR2 YFSETQ. The CDR3 loop reads CASSVIQGPEAFF. As DNA, the CDR3 is TGCGCCAGCAGCGTAATACAGGGCCCTGAAGCTTTCTTT.

The chain links TRBV27 to TRBJ2-3; D is possibly TRBD1 (5 bases). Trimming shortened V by 3 bases and J by 4 bases, and 8 bases separated the two germline ends. CDR1 MNHEY and CDR2 SMNVEV come from the germline V gene (reference sequence). CDR3 length equals 13 residues. The CDR3 here is CASSLTQADTQYF. CDR3 in DNA: TGTGCCAGCAGTTTGACACAGGCAGATACGCAGTATTTT.

This sequence joins TRBV19 and TRBJ2-1, with TRBD2 matching over 8 bases. Trimming took 7 bases from V and 5 from J; bases not matched to a gene: 16. Germline V lookup: CDR1 LNHDA, CDR2 SQIVND (reference sequence). CDR3 length: 17 residues. Here the CDR3 DNA reads TGTGCCAGTAAGGCCGTCAGGGGAGGGACTAGGAACAATGAGCAGTTCTTC. This encodes CASKAVRGGTRNNEQFF.

J is TRBJ2-2 and V is TRBV5-4; 10 bases align to TRBD2. CDR3 length: 14 residues. Per germline, CDR1 SGHNT and CDR2 YYREEE (reference sequence). J was trimmed by 7 bases and V by 4 bases; bases with no gene match: 4. The DNA of the CDR3 is TGTGCCAGCAGCAGACTAGCGGGTCACGGGGAGCTGTTTTTT. Amino acids: CASSRLAGHGELFF.

This chain joins TRBV19 and TRBJ2-2; a weak D match, TRBD1 (6 bases). Trimming stripped 1 base from V and 6 bases from J, with 15 bases between. Germline CDR1 and CDR2: LNHDA and SQIVND (reference sequence). The CDR3 loop spans 16 amino acids. DNA for the CDR3: TGTGCCAGTAGTATAGTAGGCAGGGGAATCTCCGGGGAGCTGTTTTTT. It codes for CASSIVGRGISGELFF. Variable domain in full (rest from reference TRBV19 and TRBJ2-2): DGGITQSPKYLFRKEGQNVTLSCEQNLNHDAMYWYRQDPGQGLRLIYYSQIVNDFQKGDIAEGYSVSREKKESFPLTVTSAQKNPTAFYLCASSIVGRGISGELFFGEGSRLTVL.

This clone was counted a few times. V usage is TRBV7-2 and J usage is TRBJ2-1, with D hard to call. The CDR3 extends over 11 amino acids. Germline CDR1 and CDR2: SGHTA and FQGNSA. Trimming cost V 2 bases and J 11 bases, with 7 bases left between them. The CDR3 is CASSLLGQQFF. The CDR3 region has the DNA TGTGCCAGCAGCTTATTGGGCCAGCAGTTCTTC.

V is TRBV19 and J is TRBJ2-2; 10 nucleotides agree with TRBD2. CDR3 length equals 16 residues. V shed 4 bases and J 5 bases; nucleotides not matched to a gene: 7. Germline V gene data show CDR1 as LNHDA and CDR2 as SQIVND (reference sequence). This chain's CDR3 is CASSKSGRASTGELFF. CDR3 DNA: TGTGCCAGTAGTAAGAGCGGGAGGGCGAGTACCGGGGAGCTGTTTTTT.

The gene calls are TRBV4-2 and TRBJ1-1; no clear D gene. The germline V and J ends were trimmed by 0 bases and 1 base, with 6 bases remaining between them. The CDR3 is 14 amino acids. Germline lookup yields CDR1 LGHNA and CDR2 YNFKEQ. This CDR3 reads CASSQDPKNTEAFF. CDR3 DNA sequence: TGTGCCAGCAGCCAAGATCCTAAGAACACTGAAGCTTTCTTT.

The genes are TRBV27 and TRBJ1-1; no reliable D call. Germline V gives CDR1 MNHEY, CDR2 SMNVEV (reference sequence). The ends were cut back, 5 bases at V and 8 bases at J, with 18 bases in the middle. The CDR3 length is 14 residues. Here the CDR3 reads CASSDQVAETEAFF. CDR3 coding DNA: TGTGCCAGCAGTGACCAAGTTGCAGAGACGGAAGCTTTCTTT.